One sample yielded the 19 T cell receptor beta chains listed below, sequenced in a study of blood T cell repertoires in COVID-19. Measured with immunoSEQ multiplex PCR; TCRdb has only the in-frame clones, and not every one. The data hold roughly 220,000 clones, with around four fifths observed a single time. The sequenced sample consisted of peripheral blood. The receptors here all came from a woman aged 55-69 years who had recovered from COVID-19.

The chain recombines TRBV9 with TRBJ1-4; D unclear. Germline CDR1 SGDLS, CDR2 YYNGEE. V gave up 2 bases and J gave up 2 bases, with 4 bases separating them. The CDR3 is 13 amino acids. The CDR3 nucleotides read TGTGCCAGCAGCGTGAGCACTAATGAAAAACTGTTTTTT. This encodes CASSVSTNEKLFF.

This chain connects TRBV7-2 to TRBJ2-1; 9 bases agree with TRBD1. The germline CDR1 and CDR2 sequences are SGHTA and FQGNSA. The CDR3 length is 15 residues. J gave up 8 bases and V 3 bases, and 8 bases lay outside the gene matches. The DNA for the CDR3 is TGTGCCAGCAGCTTCTCTGGACAGGGGCGGGATGAGCAGTTCTTC. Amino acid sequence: CASSFSGQGRDEQFF. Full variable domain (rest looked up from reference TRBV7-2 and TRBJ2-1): GAGVSQSPSNKVTEKGKDVELRCDPISGHTALYWYRQSLGQGLEFLIYFQGNSAPDKSGLPSDRFSAERTGGSVSTLTIQRTQQEDSAVYLCASSFSGQGRDEQFFGPGTRLTVL.

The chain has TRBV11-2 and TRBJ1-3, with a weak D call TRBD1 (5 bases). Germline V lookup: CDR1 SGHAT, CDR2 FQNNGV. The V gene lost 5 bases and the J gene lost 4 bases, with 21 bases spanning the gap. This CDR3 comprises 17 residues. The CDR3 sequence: CASSPHPKGAVGNTIYF. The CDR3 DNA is TGTGCCAGCAGCCCCCATCCAAAAGGGGCTGTCGGAAACACCATATATTTT.

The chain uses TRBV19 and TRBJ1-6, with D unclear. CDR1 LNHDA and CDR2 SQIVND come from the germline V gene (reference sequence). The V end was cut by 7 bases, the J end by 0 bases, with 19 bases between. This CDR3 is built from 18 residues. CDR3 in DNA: TGTGCCAGTAAGCCCCTCCACTCCTCTTCCTCCTATAATTCACCCCTCCACTTT. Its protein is CASKPLHSSSSYNSPLHF.

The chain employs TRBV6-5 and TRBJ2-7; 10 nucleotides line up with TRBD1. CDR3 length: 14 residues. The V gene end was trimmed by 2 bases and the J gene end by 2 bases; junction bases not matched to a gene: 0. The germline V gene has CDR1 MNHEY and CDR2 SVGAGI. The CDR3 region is CASSYGTGAYEQYF. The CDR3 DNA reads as TGTGCCAGCAGTTACGGGACAGGGGCCTACGAGCAGTACTTC.

CDR3 sequence reads: CASSQDPSPDTQYF. The CDR3 nucleotides read TGCGCCAGCAGCCAAGACCCTAGCCCAGATACGCAGTATTTT. This chain connects TRBV4-1 to TRBJ2-3, with a weak D call TRBD2 (5 bases). V was clipped by 0 bases and J by 4 bases, with 8 bases between them. Per germline, CDR1 MGHRA and CDR2 YSYEKL. CDR3 length: 14 residues.

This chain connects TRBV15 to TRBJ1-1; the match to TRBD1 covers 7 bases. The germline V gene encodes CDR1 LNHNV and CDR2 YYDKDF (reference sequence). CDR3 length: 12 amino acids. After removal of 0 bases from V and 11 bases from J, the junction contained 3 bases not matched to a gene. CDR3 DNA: TGTGCCACCAGCAGAGATCAACAGGGGGCTTTCTTT. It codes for CATSRDQQGAFF. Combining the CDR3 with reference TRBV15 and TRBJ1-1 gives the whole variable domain DAMVIQNPRYQVTQFGKPVTLSCSQTLNHNVMYWYQQKSSQAPKLLFHYYDKDFNNEADTPDNFQSRRPNTSFCFLDIRSPGLGDTAMYLCATSRDQQGAFFGQGTRLTVV.

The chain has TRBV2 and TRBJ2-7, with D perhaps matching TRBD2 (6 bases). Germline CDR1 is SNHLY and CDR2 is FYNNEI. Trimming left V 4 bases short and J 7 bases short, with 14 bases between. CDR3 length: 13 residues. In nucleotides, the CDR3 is TGTGCCAGCAGTGTGGAACGGAGGGGTGAGCAGTACTTC. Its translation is CASSVERRGEQYF.

CDR3 coding DNA: TGCGCCAGCAGCTTGGGAACAGACCCCTACGAGCAGTACTTC. It is translated as CASSLGTDPYEQYF. V is TRBV5-1 and J is TRBJ2-7, with no clear D. Germline CDR1 reads SGHRS; CDR2 reads YFSETQ. CDR3 length equals 14 residues. The V gene lost 0 bases and the J gene lost 2 bases, with 9 bases spanning the gap.

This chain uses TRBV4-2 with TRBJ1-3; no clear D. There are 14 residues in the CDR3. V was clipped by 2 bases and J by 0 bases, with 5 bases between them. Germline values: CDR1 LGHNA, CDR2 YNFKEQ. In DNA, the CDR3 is TGTGCCAGCAGCCAACCGGTCTCTGGAAACACCATATATTTT. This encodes CASSQPVSGNTIYF.

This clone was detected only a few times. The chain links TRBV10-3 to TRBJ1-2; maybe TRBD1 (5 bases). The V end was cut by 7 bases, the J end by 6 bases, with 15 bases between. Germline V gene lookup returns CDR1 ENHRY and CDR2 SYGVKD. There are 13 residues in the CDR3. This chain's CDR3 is CAITGTGGDGYTF. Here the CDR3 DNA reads TGTGCCATCACCGGCACGGGAGGGGATGGCTACACCTTC.

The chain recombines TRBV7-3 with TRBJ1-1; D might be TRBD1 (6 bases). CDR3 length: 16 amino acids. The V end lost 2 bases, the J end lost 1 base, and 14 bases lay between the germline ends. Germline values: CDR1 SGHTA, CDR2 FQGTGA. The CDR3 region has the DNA TGTGCCAGCAGCTTATACGCCTCGACAGGGAACACTGAAGCTTTCTTT. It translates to CASSLYASTGNTEAFF.

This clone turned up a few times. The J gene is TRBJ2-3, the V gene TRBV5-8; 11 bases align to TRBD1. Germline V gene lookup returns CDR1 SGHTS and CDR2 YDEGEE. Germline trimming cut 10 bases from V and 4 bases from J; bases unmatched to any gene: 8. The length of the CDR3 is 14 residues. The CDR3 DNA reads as TGTGCCGCGTCCCGGGACAGGGGGGCAGATACGCAGTATTTT. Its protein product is CAASRDRGADTQYF.

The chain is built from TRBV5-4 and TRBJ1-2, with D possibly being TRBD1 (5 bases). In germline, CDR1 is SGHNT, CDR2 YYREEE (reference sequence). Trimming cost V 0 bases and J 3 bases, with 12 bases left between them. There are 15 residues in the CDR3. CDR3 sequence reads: CASSLAGRLDYGYTF. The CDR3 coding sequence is TGTGCCAGCAGCTTGGCAGGGAGGTTGGACTATGGCTACACCTTC.

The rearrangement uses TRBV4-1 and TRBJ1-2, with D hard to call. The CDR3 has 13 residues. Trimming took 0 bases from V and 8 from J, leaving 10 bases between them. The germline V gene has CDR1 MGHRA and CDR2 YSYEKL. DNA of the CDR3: TGCGCCAGCAGCCAAGATCCTTTGAGCGGCTACACCTTC. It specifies CASSQDPLSGYTF.

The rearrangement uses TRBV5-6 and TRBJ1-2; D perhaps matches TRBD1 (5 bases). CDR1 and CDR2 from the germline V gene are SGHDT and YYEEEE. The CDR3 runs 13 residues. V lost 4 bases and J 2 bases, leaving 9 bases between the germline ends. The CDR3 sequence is CASSLPGNYGYTF. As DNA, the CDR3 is TGTGCCAGCAGCCTGCCAGGGAACTATGGCTACACCTTC.

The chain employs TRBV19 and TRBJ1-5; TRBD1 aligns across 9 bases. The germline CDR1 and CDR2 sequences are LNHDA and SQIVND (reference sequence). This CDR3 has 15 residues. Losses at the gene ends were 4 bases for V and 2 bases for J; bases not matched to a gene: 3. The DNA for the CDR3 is TGTGCCAGTAGTACACAGGGGGCGGGCAATCAGCCCCAGCATTTT. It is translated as CASSTQGAGNQPQHF.

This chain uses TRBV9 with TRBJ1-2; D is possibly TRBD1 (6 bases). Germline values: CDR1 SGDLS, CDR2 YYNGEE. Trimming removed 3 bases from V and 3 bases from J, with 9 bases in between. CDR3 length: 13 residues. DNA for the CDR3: TGTGCCAGCAGCGAAACAGGGTACTATGGCTACACCTTC. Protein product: CASSETGYYGYTF.

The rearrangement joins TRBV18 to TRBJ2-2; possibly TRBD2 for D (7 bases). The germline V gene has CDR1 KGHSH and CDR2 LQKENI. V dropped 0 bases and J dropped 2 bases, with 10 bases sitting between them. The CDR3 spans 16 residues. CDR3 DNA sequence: TGTGCCAGCTCACCACCCGGGGGGCTCAACACCGGGGAGCTGTTTTTT. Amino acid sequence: CASSPPGGLNTGELFF.